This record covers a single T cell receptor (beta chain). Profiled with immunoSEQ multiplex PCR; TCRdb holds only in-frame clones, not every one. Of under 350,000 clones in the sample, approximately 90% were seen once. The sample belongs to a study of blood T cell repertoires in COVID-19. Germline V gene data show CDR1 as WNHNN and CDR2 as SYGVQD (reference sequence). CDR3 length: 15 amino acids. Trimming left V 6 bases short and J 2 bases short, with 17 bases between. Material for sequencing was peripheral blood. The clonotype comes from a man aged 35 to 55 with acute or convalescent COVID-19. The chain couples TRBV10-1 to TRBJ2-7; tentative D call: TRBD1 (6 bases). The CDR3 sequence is CASSERSDSTYEQYF. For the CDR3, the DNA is TGCGCCAGCAGCGAGCGGTCGGACAGCACCTACGAGCAGTACTTC.